A selection of T cell receptor beta chains follows, all from one sample in a study of cytomegalovirus exposure and HLA in healthy donors. Sequencing used immunoSEQ multiplex PCR; TCRdb keeps in-frame clones, though not all of them. The profile shows under 200,000 clones, roughly 79% of them singletons. Sequencing was performed on PBMCs. These receptors all come from a man aged 25 to 45 in good health and CMV-seronegative. CDR3s include the opening cysteine and the closing phenylalanine or tryptophan. Fields, in order: D gene, clone size, J gene, V gene, CDR3 protein, CDR3 DNA. The D gene is left open where the match is weak. For some rows the clone size is stated as once, few or many, or as a class when expanded; others skip it.

d_gene: NA
abundance: few
j_gene: TRBJ2-6
v_gene: TRBV5-1
CDR3aa: CASSLAAGVGANVLTF
CDR3nt: TGCGCCAGCAGCTTGGCGGCAGGGGTCGGGGCCAACGTCCTGACTTTC

d_gene: NA
abundance: few
j_gene: TRBJ1-1
v_gene: TRBV14
CDR3aa: CASSRGTEAFF
CDR3nt: TGTGCCAGCAGCCGCGGAACTGAAGCTTTCTTT

d_gene: TRBD2
abundance: NA
j_gene: TRBJ2-7
v_gene: TRBV28
CDR3aa: CATISGTGVKGQYF
CDR3nt: TGTGCCACCATCAGCGGGACCGGTGTTAAGGGGCAGTACTTC

d_gene: TRBD2
abundance: NA
j_gene: TRBJ2-5
v_gene: TRBV29-1
CDR3aa: CSVASGGGIETQYF
CDR3nt: TGCAGCGTTGCAAGTGGGGGGGGTATAGAGACCCAGTACTTC

d_gene: NA
abundance: once
j_gene: TRBJ2-1
v_gene: TRBV4-1
CDR3aa: CASSQDIWKTARDNEQFF
CDR3nt: TGCGCCAGCAGCCAAGACATTTGGAAAACAGCAAGAGACAATGAGCAGTTCTTC

d_gene: NA
abundance: NA
j_gene: TRBJ2-7
v_gene: TRBV29-1
CDR3aa: CSVAPGSYEQYF
CDR3nt: TGCAGCGTTGCTCCGGGCTCCTACGAGCAGTACTTC

d_gene: TRBD2
abundance: once
j_gene: TRBJ2-7
v_gene: TRBV19
CDR3aa: CASSSAGSSYEQYF
CDR3nt: TGTGCCAGTAGTTCAGCGGGAAGCTCCTACGAGCAGTACTTC

d_gene: TRBD1
abundance: NA
j_gene: TRBJ1-1
v_gene: TRBV6-6
CDR3aa: CASSWKTGGLGTEAFF
CDR3nt: TGTGCCAGCAGTTGGAAGACAGGGGGCCTAGGTACTGAAGCTTTCTTT

d_gene: TRBD1
abundance: few
j_gene: TRBJ2-1
v_gene: TRBV18
CDR3aa: CASSPTGGNEQFF
CDR3nt: TGTGCCAGCTCACCAACAGGGGGCAATGAGCAGTTCTTC

d_gene: NA
abundance: NA
j_gene: TRBJ2-3
v_gene: TRBV28
CDR3aa: CASSLAGTTSTDTQYF
CDR3nt: TGTGCCAGCAGTTTGGCAGGGACAACAAGCACAGATACGCAGTATTTT

d_gene: TRBD2
abundance: NA
j_gene: TRBJ2-1
v_gene: TRBV29-1
CDR3aa: CSARLANEQFF
CDR3nt: TGCAGCGCCCGACTAGCCAATGAGCAGTTCTTC

d_gene: NA
abundance: few
j_gene: TRBJ1-1
v_gene: TRBV5-3
CDR3aa: CARTSRGAQNTEAFF
CDR3nt: TGTGCCAGAACCTCTCGGGGGGCCCAGAACACTGAAGCTTTCTTT

d_gene: TRBD1
abundance: NA
j_gene: TRBJ1-2
v_gene: TRBV29-1
CDR3aa: CSVEVGGTGTNYGYTF
CDR3nt: TGCAGCGTTGAAGTTGGCGGGACAGGGACTAACTATGGCTACACCTTC

d_gene: NA
abundance: NA
j_gene: TRBJ2-7
v_gene: TRBV10-3
CDR3aa: CAISLGQSIYEQYF
CDR3nt: TGTGCCATCAGCCTCGGACAGAGCATCTACGAGCAGTACTTC

d_gene: NA
abundance: few
j_gene: TRBJ1-5
v_gene: TRBV28
CDR3aa: CASSWSSYNQPQHF
CDR3nt: TGTGCCAGCAGTTGGTCCAGTTACAATCAGCCCCAGCATTTT

d_gene: NA
abundance: NA
j_gene: TRBJ2-2
v_gene: TRBV5-6
CDR3aa: CASSLAVRKQTGELFF
CDR3nt: TGTGCCAGCAGCTTGGCCGTAAGAAAACAAACCGGGGAGCTGTTTTTT

d_gene: TRBD1
abundance: NA
j_gene: TRBJ1-5
v_gene: TRBV15
CDR3aa: CATSRARDRESNQPQHF
CDR3nt: TGTGCCACCAGCAGAGCCCGGGACAGGGAAAGCAATCAGCCCCAGCATTTT

d_gene: NA
abundance: NA
j_gene: TRBJ2-7
v_gene: TRBV4-1
CDR3aa: CASSQDPGLPNYEQYF
CDR3nt: TGCGCCAGCAGCCAAGACCCCGGACTACCCAACTACGAGCAGTACTTC

d_gene: TRBD2
abundance: NA
j_gene: TRBJ2-1
v_gene: TRBV4-1
CDR3aa: CASSLGLAGGDEQFF
CDR3nt: TGCGCCAGCAGCCTAGGACTAGCGGGAGGAGATGAGCAGTTCTTC

d_gene: NA
abundance: NA
j_gene: TRBJ2-2
v_gene: TRBV5-4
CDR3aa: CASSLGGDTGELFF
CDR3nt: TGTGCCAGCAGCTTGGGGGGGGACACCGGGGAGCTGTTTTTT

d_gene: TRBD1
abundance: NA
j_gene: TRBJ2-7
v_gene: TRBV6-5
CDR3aa: CASSGTGGGYEQYF
CDR3nt: TGTGCCAGCAGTGGGACAGGGGGAGGTTACGAGCAGTACTTC

d_gene: TRBD2
abundance: NA
j_gene: TRBJ2-7
v_gene: TRBV6-1
CDR3aa: CASIPTSGGYEQYF
CDR3nt: TGTGCCAGCATCCCGACTAGCGGGGGATACGAGCAGTACTTC

d_gene: TRBD1
abundance: NA
j_gene: TRBJ2-7
v_gene: TRBV11-2
CDR3aa: CASSLDRGRGYEQYF
CDR3nt: TGTGCCAGCAGCTTAGATCGCGGCAGGGGGTACGAGCAGTACTTC

d_gene: NA
abundance: NA
j_gene: TRBJ1-6
v_gene: TRBV5-1
CDR3aa: CASSRDTGSYNSPLHF
CDR3nt: TGCGCCAGCTCCCGGGACACCGGCTCCTATAATTCACCCCTCCACTTT

d_gene: NA
abundance: NA
j_gene: TRBJ1-2
v_gene: TRBV4-1
CDR3aa: CASSPRGGQHYGYTF
CDR3nt: TGCGCCAGCAGCCCTCGAGGCGGACAGCACTATGGCTACACCTTC

d_gene: NA
abundance: NA
j_gene: TRBJ1-3
v_gene: TRBV5-1
CDR3aa: CASSPGETSGNTIYF
CDR3nt: TGCGCCAGCAGCCCGGGGGAAACTTCTGGAAACACCATATATTTT

d_gene: NA
abundance: NA
j_gene: TRBJ2-3
v_gene: TRBV5-4
CDR3aa: CASSSSTGNTQYF
CDR3nt: TGTGCCAGCAGCTCGAGTACCGGGAATACGCAGTATTTT

d_gene: TRBD1
abundance: NA
j_gene: TRBJ2-2
v_gene: TRBV2
CDR3aa: CASNHWTGVTGELFF
CDR3nt: TGTGCCAGCAACCACTGGACAGGGGTCACCGGGGAGCTGTTTTTT

d_gene: TRBD1
abundance: many
j_gene: TRBJ2-7
v_gene: TRBV5-6
CDR3aa: CASSLQRDRDRNEQYF
CDR3nt: TGTGCCAGCAGCTTACAACGGGACAGGGATAGGAACGAGCAGTACTTC

d_gene: NA
abundance: NA
j_gene: TRBJ2-2
v_gene: TRBV5-1
CDR3aa: CASSLDLAPTGELFF
CDR3nt: TGCGCCAGCAGCTTGGACCTAGCCCCCACCGGGGAGCTGTTTTTT

d_gene: NA
abundance: few
j_gene: TRBJ2-2
v_gene: TRBV5-1
CDR3aa: CASSFVQSNTGELFF
CDR3nt: TGCGCCAGCAGCTTCGTACAGTCGAACACCGGGGAGCTGTTTTTT

d_gene: NA
abundance: NA
j_gene: TRBJ2-1
v_gene: TRBV9
CDR3aa: CASSVERAYLYNEQFF
CDR3nt: TGTGCCAGCAGCGTAGAGCGGGCCTACCTCTACAATGAGCAGTTCTTC

d_gene: NA
abundance: NA
j_gene: TRBJ2-5
v_gene: TRBV6-5
CDR3aa: CASSYRTEETQYF
CDR3nt: TGTGCCAGCAGTTACCGAACAGAAGAGACCCAGTACTTC

d_gene: TRBD1
abundance: few
j_gene: TRBJ2-7
v_gene: TRBV27
CDR3aa: CASSPSGTGLYEQYF
CDR3nt: TGTGCCAGCAGTCCCTCGGGGACAGGGCTCTACGAGCAGTACTTC

d_gene: TRBD2
abundance: NA
j_gene: TRBJ2-3
v_gene: TRBV9
CDR3aa: CASSPSSGTSTFLTDTQYF
CDR3nt: TGTGCCAGCAGCCCTTCTAGCGGGACCTCGACTTTCCTCACAGATACGCAGTATTTT

d_gene: NA
abundance: NA
j_gene: TRBJ2-2
v_gene: TRBV12-5
CDR3aa: CASGFYNTGELFF
CDR3nt: TGTGCTAGTGGTTTCTATAACACCGGGGAGCTGTTTTTT

d_gene: TRBD2
abundance: NA
j_gene: TRBJ2-1
v_gene: TRBV2
CDR3aa: CASSDRRTSAANEQFF
CDR3nt: TGTGCCAGCAGCGACCGTCGGACTAGCGCTGCCAATGAGCAGTTCTTC

d_gene: NA
abundance: few
j_gene: TRBJ2-3
v_gene: TRBV25-1
CDR3aa: CASSEGQSTDTQYF
CDR3nt: TGTGCCAGCAGTGAGGGGCAGAGCACAGATACGCAGTATTTT

d_gene: NA
abundance: NA
j_gene: TRBJ1-2
v_gene: TRBV2
CDR3aa: CASKIYGYTF
CDR3nt: TGTGCCAGTAAAATATATGGCTACACCTTC

d_gene: TRBD1
abundance: NA
j_gene: TRBJ1-2
v_gene: TRBV7-9
CDR3aa: CASSPTTRQGEYGYTF
CDR3nt: TGTGCCAGCAGCCCCACGACCCGTCAGGGGGAGTATGGCTACACCTTC

d_gene: TRBD2
abundance: NA
j_gene: TRBJ2-7
v_gene: TRBV28
CDR3aa: CASSELAYSASRQYF
CDR3nt: TGTGCCAGCAGTGAACTAGCGTACAGCGCCTCCCGGCAGTACTTC

d_gene: TRBD2
abundance: NA
j_gene: TRBJ2-2
v_gene: TRBV29-1
CDR3aa: CSVERGTGELFF
CDR3nt: TGCAGCGTTGAGCGGGGGACCGGGGAGCTGTTTTTT

d_gene: NA
abundance: NA
j_gene: TRBJ1-4
v_gene: TRBV28
CDR3aa: CASRPRDEKLFF
CDR3nt: TGTGCCAGCAGGCCCAGGGATGAAAAACTGTTTTTT

d_gene: TRBD1
abundance: NA
j_gene: TRBJ1-6
v_gene: TRBV28
CDR3aa: CASSSSAGTGNSPLHF
CDR3nt: TGTGCCAGCAGTTCCTCCGCCGGGACAGGGAATTCACCCCTCCACTTT

d_gene: TRBD1
abundance: once
j_gene: TRBJ2-7
v_gene: TRBV7-6
CDR3aa: CASSLDRGPYEQYF
CDR3nt: TGTGCCAGCAGCTTGGACAGGGGGCCCTACGAGCAGTACTTC

d_gene: TRBD1
abundance: NA
j_gene: TRBJ1-2
v_gene: TRBV29-1
CDR3aa: CSATGTGKGYTF
CDR3nt: TGCAGCGCAACCGGGACAGGGAAAGGCTACACCTTC

d_gene: NA
abundance: NA
j_gene: TRBJ2-2
v_gene: TRBV4-1
CDR3aa: CASSQGHSNTGELFF
CDR3nt: TGCGCCAGCAGCCAAGGGCATTCGAACACCGGGGAGCTGTTTTTT

d_gene: TRBD2
abundance: NA
j_gene: TRBJ2-7
v_gene: TRBV29-1
CDR3aa: CSVLGLSYEQYF
CDR3nt: TGCAGCGTTCTGGGACTATCCTACGAGCAGTACTTC

d_gene: TRBD1
abundance: NA
j_gene: TRBJ1-3
v_gene: TRBV28
CDR3aa: CASSLVRGIPISGNTIYF
CDR3nt: TGTGCCAGCAGTTTGGTCAGGGGGATACCTATCTCTGGAAACACCATATATTTT

d_gene: NA
abundance: NA
j_gene: TRBJ2-7
v_gene: TRBV10-1
CDR3aa: CASSESGASSYEQYF
CDR3nt: TGCGCCAGCAGTGAGTCGGGCGCCAGCTCCTACGAGCAGTACTTC

d_gene: TRBD2
abundance: once
j_gene: TRBJ2-7
v_gene: TRBV25-1
CDR3aa: CASSELADAYEQYF
CDR3nt: TGTGCCAGCAGTGAACTAGCGGACGCCTACGAGCAGTACTTC